These T cell receptor beta chains were read from a single sample in a study of T cell repertoires in aging, cancer and after chemotherapy. Using its own MiXCR run on the multiplex PCR reads, TCRdb lists one record per CDR3 protein. The data show 9,500 to 11,000 distinct CDR3 sequences, just under 30% seen once. The material sequenced was blood. The receptors here all came from a human donor in good health. The CDR3 runs from the conserved cysteine through the conserved F or W. Fields, in order: D gene, V gene, clone size, J gene, CDR3 protein, CDR3 DNA. A D gene is named only where the DNA matches it firmly. Size is stated for part of the rows, as once, few or many counts, or as a class when the clone is expanded.

D: -
V: TRBV6-5
size: -
J: TRBJ1-1
CDR3: CAISPRGDTEAFF
DNA: TGTGCCATCAGCCCTAGGGGGGACACTGAAGCTTTCTTT

D: -
V: TRBV6-5
size: few
J: TRBJ1-5
CDR3: CASSYAQADSNQPQHF
DNA: TGTGCCAGCAGTTACGCGCAGGCTGATAGCAATCAGCCCCAGCATTTT

D: -
V: TRBV18
size: few
J: TRBJ1-2
CDR3: CASSPGGAHGYTF
DNA: TGTGCCAGCTCACCCGGGGGGGCACATGGCTACACCTTC

D: -
V: TRBV18
size: -
J: TRBJ1-6
CDR3: CASSSANSPLHF
DNA: TGTGCCAGCTCATCAGCCAATTCACCCCTCCACTTT

D: -
V: TRBV6-2/TRBV6-3
size: few
J: TRBJ1-5
CDR3: CASSYRDRNNQPQHF
DNA: TGTGCCAGCAGTTACCGAGACAGGAACAATCAGCCCCAGCATTTT

D: TRBD2
V: TRBV27
size: few
J: TRBJ2-1
CDR3: CASGLAGSYNEQFF
DNA: TGTGCCAGCGGGCTAGCGGGCTCCTACAATGAGCAGTTCTTC

D: TRBD1
V: TRBV7-2
size: few
J: TRBJ2-1
CDR3: CASSLAQGATIEQFF
DNA: TGTGCCAGCAGCTTAGCGCAGGGGGCTACAATAGAGCAGTTCTTC

D: -
V: TRBV7-2
size: medium-sized
J: TRBJ2-1
CDR3: CASSLRRHNEQFF
DNA: TGTGCCAGCAGCTTACGGCGGCACAATGAGCAGTTCTTC

D: TRBD1
V: TRBV7-9
size: few
J: TRBJ2-3
CDR3: CASSWGQGELYF
DNA: TGTGCCAGCAGCTGGGGACAGGGCGAATTGTATTTT

D: -
V: TRBV20-1
size: -
J: TRBJ2-7
CDR3: CSARDSGVLTYEQYF
DNA: TGCAGTGCTAGAGATTCTGGAGTGCTCACCTACGAGCAGTACTTC

D: TRBD2
V: TRBV19
size: -
J: TRBJ2-1
CDR3: CASSIIRLAGARQGEQFF
DNA: TGTGCCAGTAGTATAATCCGATTAGCGGGGGCCCGTCAGGGTGAGCAGTTCTTC

D: -
V: TRBV28
size: -
J: TRBJ1-2
CDR3: CASIPAGRTRRNYGYTF
DNA: TGTGCCAGCATCCCCGCGGGGAGGACAAGAAGGAACTATGGCTACACCTTC

D: TRBD1
V: TRBV7-3
size: few
J: TRBJ2-3
CDR3: CASSVSTGSRTDTQYF
DNA: TGTGCCAGCAGCGTGTCGACAGGGAGTAGGACAGATACGCAGTATTTT

D: -
V: TRBV7-2
size: few
J: TRBJ1-1
CDR3: CASSLKENTEAFF
DNA: TGTGCCAGCAGCTTAAAGGAGAACACTGAAGCTTTCTTT

D: -
V: TRBV6-5
size: medium-sized
J: TRBJ1-2
CDR3: CAATRGDSYGYTF
DNA: TGTGCCGCGACACGGGGGGACTCCTATGGCTACACCTTC

D: -
V: TRBV28
size: -
J: TRBJ1-1
CDR3: CATTPLAEAFF
DNA: TGTGCCACCACCCCCTTGGCTGAAGCTTTCTTT

D: -
V: TRBV28
size: few
J: TRBJ1-5
CDR3: CATTGRSSNQPQHF
DNA: TGTGCCACTACAGGGCGAAGTAGCAATCAGCCCCAGCATTTT

D: -
V: TRBV6-1
size: -
J: TRBJ2-4
CDR3: CASSEVGHTDIQYF
DNA: TGTGCCAGCAGTGAAGTTGGCCACACAGACATTCAGTACTTC

D: -
V: TRBV10-3
size: -
J: TRBJ2-6
CDR3: CAISESIGTGANVLTF
DNA: TGTGCCATCAGTGAGTCTATCGGGACGGGGGCCAACGTCCTGACTTTC

D: -
V: TRBV7-9
size: few
J: TRBJ2-1
CDR3: CASSWAGQGHNEQFF
DNA: TGTGCCAGCAGCTGGGCAGGGCAGGGTCACAATGAGCAGTTCTTC

D: TRBD2
V: TRBV19
size: -
J: TRBJ2-3
CDR3: CASSYRLAGEIADTQYF
DNA: TGTGCCAGTAGTTACCGACTAGCGGGAGAGATTGCCGATACGCAGTATTTT

D: -
V: TRBV6-4
size: few
J: TRBJ2-2
CDR3: CASSERGPENTGELFF
DNA: TGTGCCAGCAGTGAACGGGGACCGGAGAACACCGGGGAGCTGTTTTTT

D: TRBD1
V: TRBV28
size: -
J: TRBJ1-6
CDR3: CASRKGTVGSPLHF
DNA: TGTGCCAGCAGAAAAGGGACAGTCGGTTCACCCCTCCACTTT

D: TRBD1
V: TRBV11-2
size: -
J: TRBJ2-7
CDR3: CASSRRVGQGGYEQYF
DNA: TGTGCCAGCAGCCGCCGCGTCGGACAGGGCGGCTACGAGCAGTACTTC

D: -
V: TRBV6-4
size: -
J: TRBJ2-2
CDR3: CASSDVGQSGELFF
DNA: TGTGCCAGCAGCGACGTAGGGCAATCCGGGGAGCTGTTTTTT

D: TRBD1
V: TRBV7-6
size: -
J: TRBJ1-4
CDR3: CASSFRGQGASTNEKLFF
DNA: TGTGCCAGCAGCTTCAGGGGACAGGGGGCTTCAACTAATGAAAAACTGTTTTTT

D: -
V: TRBV7-9
size: -
J: TRBJ2-1
CDR3: CASSLIIPEEQFF
DNA: TGTGCCAGCAGCTTGATCATTCCGGAGGAGCAGTTCTTC

D: -
V: TRBV12-3/TRBV12-4
size: -
J: TRBJ1-1
CDR3: CASRRQMNTEAFF
DNA: TGTGCCAGCAGGCGGCAGATGAACACTGAAGCTTTCTTT

D: -
V: TRBV28
size: few
J: TRBJ1-5
CDR3: CASSSGRRQPQHF
DNA: TGTGCCAGCAGTTCTGGGAGGCGTCAGCCCCAGCATTTT

D: -
V: TRBV28
size: -
J: TRBJ2-4
CDR3: CASNRSGWRNIQYF
DNA: TGTGCCAGCAATCGTTCGGGGTGGCGAAACATTCAGTACTTC

D: TRBD2
V: TRBV27
size: -
J: TRBJ2-2
CDR3: CASSRGGVTGELFF
DNA: TGTGCCAGCAGTAGGGGAGGGGTTACCGGGGAGCTGTTTTTT

D: -
V: TRBV19
size: few
J: TRBJ2-2
CDR3: CASSIDITGSSGELFF
DNA: TGTGCCAGTAGTATAGATATAACAGGGTCCTCCGGGGAGCTGTTTTTT

D: TRBD1
V: TRBV28
size: once
J: TRBJ1-5
CDR3: CASRILGTGCGQPQHF
DNA: TGTGCCAGCAGGATACTCGGGACAGGGTGCGGGCAGCCCCAGCATTTT

D: TRBD2
V: TRBV6-1
size: -
J: TRBJ2-7
CDR3: CASSETSGRAGEQYF
DNA: TGTGCCAGCAGTGAGACTAGCGGGAGGGCGGGGGAGCAGTACTTC

D: TRBD1
V: TRBV20-1
size: medium-sized
J: TRBJ1-6
CDR3: CSADTGTGEGTPLHF
DNA: TGCAGTGCGGATACTGGGACAGGGGAAGGGACACCCCTCCACTTT

D: -
V: TRBV20-1
size: -
J: TRBJ1-4
CDR3: CSARLAENEKLFF
DNA: TGCAGTGCTAGATTAGCGGAGAATGAAAAACTGTTTTTT